Presented here are 8 T cell receptor beta chains from one specimen sequenced in a study of blood T cell repertoires in COVID-19. Only in-frame clones appear in the TCRdb table, and some are missing; sequencing was by immunoSEQ multiplex PCR. This repertoire shows around 130,000 clones, 84% found once; its top ten account for roughly 13%. Specimen: peripheral blood. The receptors were gathered from a human donor in a cohort sampled during active COVID-19.

This clone was observed a handful of times. This chain joins TRBV12-2 and TRBJ2-1; the table's D gene call, TRBD1, was not cross checked with the DNA. TRBV12-2 represents a pseudogene. The CDR3 is 15 residues long. The CDR3 protein is CASRLSRDRENEQFF. The CDR3 DNA reads TGTGCAAGTCGCTTAAGTAGGGACAGGGAGAATGAGCAGTTCTTC.

The V gene is TRBV6-5, the J gene TRBJ2-1, with a possible D match to TRBD2 (5 bases). Trimming took off 10 bases at V and 10 bases at J, with 14 bases between the two ends. Germline CDR1 is MNHEY and CDR2 is SVGAGI. The CDR3 is 11 amino acids. CDR3 residues: CATELVSEQFF. In DNA, the CDR3 is TGTGCCACCGAACTAGTTAGCGAGCAGTTCTTC.

V gene TRBV29-1 combines with J gene TRBJ2-1; D uncertain. CDR3 length: 12 amino acids. Germline V gene lookup returns CDR1 SQVTM and CDR2 ANQGSEA. V shed 1 base and J shed 3 bases, with 4 bases lying between them. This chain's CDR3 is CSVEVIYNEQFF. DNA for the CDR3: TGCAGCGTTGAAGTTATCTACAATGAGCAGTTCTTC.

V gene TRBV7-3 combines with J gene TRBJ2-1; 11 bases map to TRBD2. CDR1 SGHTA and CDR2 FQGTGA come from the germline V gene. The CDR3 covers 15 residues. V trimming: 5 bases; J trimming: 5 bases; junction bases outside the gene matches: 5. The CDR3 protein is CASSRSSGGHNEQFF. Here the CDR3 DNA reads TGTGCCAGCAGCCGCTCTAGCGGGGGGCACAATGAGCAGTTCTTC.

V gene TRBV27 combines with J gene TRBJ2-3; 9 nucleotides agree with TRBD2. This CDR3 contains 14 residues. Germline V gene sequence: CDR1 MNHEY, CDR2 SMNVEV (reference sequence). J lost 0 bases, V lost 6 bases, and 1 base had no gene match. The CDR3 DNA follows: TGTGCCAGCAGAGGACTAGCGAGCACAGATACGCAGTATTTT. Its translation is CASRGLASTDTQYF.

J is TRBJ1-3 and V is TRBV3-1 (or the pseudogene TRBV3-2), with TRBD1 identical over 8 bases. The ends lost 6 bases at V and 2 bases at J; junction bases unmatched: 9. The CDR3 totals 16 residues. The germline V gene has CDR1 LGHDT and CDR2 YNNKEL (reference sequence). The CDR3 loop is CASSRNRGFPGNTIYF. CDR3 nucleotide sequence: TGTGCCAGCAGTCGGAACAGGGGGTTCCCTGGAAACACCATATATTTT.

Only a few counts were recorded for this clone. J is TRBJ1-2 and V is TRBV4-2; D is uncertain. This CDR3 region has 15 residues. V gave up 3 bases and J gave up 2 bases, with 13 bases separating them. The V gene's germline CDR1 is LGHNA and CDR2 YNFKEQ. CDR3 amino acids: CASSQTLTQNYGYTF. The CDR3 DNA reads TGTGCCAGCAGCCAGACACTCACACAAAACTATGGCTACACCTTC.

The chain joins TRBV9 to TRBJ2-7, with D tentatively TRBD2 (6 bases). This CDR3 has 15 residues. Trimming took 7 bases from V and 5 from J, leaving 22 bases between them. Germline V CDR1 and CDR2: SGDLS, YYNGEE. The CDR3: CASSRETSGFNEQYF. The CDR3 bases are TGTGCCAGCTCCCGGGAGACGAGCGGGTTCAACGAGCAGTACTTC.